This section outlines one T cell receptor beta chain sequence together with its context. What it binds is unknown. Deep level was the assay's run setting. Data came from immunoSEQ multiplex PCR; TCRdb stores just in-frame clones and leaves some out. Of about half a million clones in the sample, approximately 84% were seen once. This record belongs to a study of shared clonotypes between healthy human individuals. The study's findings and limits: Researchers sampled blood only, noting tissue repertoires likely differ.

The germline gives CDR1 SNHLY, CDR2 FYNNEI. CDR3 size: 13 residues. Trimming pared 7 bases from V and 5 bases from J, leaving 14 bases between. Unsorted samples, those not sorted, used roughly 100 million PBMCs for genomic DNA. The chain has TRBV2 and TRBJ2-5; D ambiguous. The TCR sequence derives from a woman in her thirties or forties in good health. Some clones in this sample may be carry-over from other donors' samples. The sample comprised PBMCs. The CDR3 loop reads CASNGRRTETQYF. The CDR3, as DNA: TGTGCCAGCAATGGCAGGCGTACGGAGACCCAGTACTTC.